Below, 13 T cell receptor beta chains from the same sample are listed, as sequenced in a study of T cell responses to AZD1222 COVID-19 vaccine. Only in-frame clones appear in the TCRdb table, and some are missing; sequencing was by immunoSEQ multiplex PCR. This sample has tens of thousands of clones; roughly nine tenths occur once, and the top ten carry around 6.7%. The sequencing used peripheral blood, collected on day 0 of AZD1222 vaccination. These receptors were taken from an adult in good health.

V gene TRBV7-2 combines with J gene TRBJ2-1; D might be TRBD2 (7 bases). Deletions cut 5 bases from V and 3 bases from J, with 17 bases between. CDR1 and CDR2 (germline): SGHTA, FQGNSA. CDR3 size: 16 residues. CDR3 coding DNA: TGTGCCAGCAGCCCCTATGGGGGGGGCATCTACAATGAGCAGTTCTTC. Its protein product is CASSPYGGGIYNEQFF.

There are a few counts of this clone. This chain connects TRBV19 to TRBJ2-2, with 8 bases identical to TRBD2. Looked up from germline, CDR1 is LNHDA and CDR2 is SQIVND (reference sequence). V shed 1 base and J 3 bases; nucleotides not matched to a gene: 7. This CDR3 spans 17 amino acids. The CDR3 DNA follows: TGTGCCAGTAGTATAGGAGGGGGACTAGTCGACACCGGGGAGCTGTTTTTT. As protein: CASSIGGGLVDTGELFF.

This clone was seen once. This chain joins TRBV12-3 or TRBV12-4 and TRBJ2-5, with 7 bases aligning to TRBD2. The CDR3 length is 12 residues. The ends lost 8 bases at V and 4 bases at J; junction bases unmatched: 4. The chain's CDR3 is CASRGGGETQYF. Written as DNA, the CDR3 is TGTGCCAGCCGTGGGGGGGGAGAGACCCAGTACTTC.

The chain employs TRBV15 and TRBJ1-6; D possibly corresponds to TRBD1 (6 bases). CDR1 LNHNV and CDR2 YYDKDF come from the germline V gene (reference sequence). The CDR3 sequence is 16 residues long. The V and J ends lost 0 bases and 7 bases respectively, with 13 bases between them. CDR3 sequence reads: CATSRDAGHINSPLHF. CDR3 DNA sequence: TGTGCCACCAGCAGAGATGCGGGACACATAAATTCACCCCTCCACTTT.

CDR3 nucleotides: TGTGCCAGCAGGACAGGAGAGGGGTCACCCCTCCACTTT. Translating it yields CASRTGEGSPLHF. The chain joins TRBV27 to TRBJ1-6; possible D gene TRBD1, 6 bases. In germline, CDR1 is MNHEY, CDR2 SMNVEV (reference sequence). V dropped 6 bases and J dropped 10 bases, with 13 bases sitting between them. This CDR3 has 13 residues.

V and J are TRBV28 and TRBJ1-3; 7 nucleotides line up with TRBD1. The CDR3 has 14 residues. Germline V lookup: CDR1 MDHEN, CDR2 SYDVKM. Trimming removed 4 bases from V and 1 base from J; junction bases left unmatched: 1. Here the CDR3 reads CASSSGGSGNTIYF. DNA of the CDR3: TGTGCCAGCAGTTCAGGGGGGTCTGGAAACACCATATATTTT.

The CDR3 is CATSPGQLKTQYF. In DNA, the CDR3 is TGTGCCACGAGTCCGGGACAGCTGAAGACCCAGTACTTC. The rearrangement uses TRBV15 and TRBJ2-5; 7 nucleotides line up with TRBD1. Germline assignment: CDR1 LNHNV and CDR2 YYDKDF (reference sequence). The CDR3 runs 13 residues. J lost 6 bases, V lost 9 bases, and 10 bases had no gene match. Full variable domain (missing parts from reference TRBV15 and TRBJ2-5): DAMVIQNPRYQVTQFGKPVTLSCSQTLNHNVMYWYQQKSSQAPKLLFHYYDKDFNNEADTPDNFQSRRPNTSFCFLDIRSPGLGDTAMYLCATSPGQLKTQYFGPGTRLLVL.

The chain combines TRBV7-2 with TRBJ1-6; D unresolved. The CDR3 consists of 16 residues. Trimming took off 1 base at V and 0 bases at J, with 7 bases between the two ends. Germline-derived CDR1 and CDR2 are SGHTA and FQGNSA. CDR3 loop: CASSLGHSSYNSPLHF. The CDR3, as DNA: TGTGCCAGCAGCTTAGGTCACAGCTCCTATAATTCACCCCTCCACTTT.

The chain employs TRBV5-5 and TRBJ2-7; 11 positions match TRBD2. This CDR3 contains 15 residues. The germline CDR1 and CDR2 sequences are SGHKS and YYEKEE (reference sequence). Germline trimming cut 4 bases from V and 3 bases from J; bases unmatched to any gene: 6. CDR3 sequence: CASSTTSGRDYEQYF. For the CDR3, the DNA is TGTGCCAGCAGCACAACTAGCGGGAGAGACTACGAGCAGTACTTC.

This rearrangement joins TRBV4-1 to TRBJ1-1; D is undetermined. CDR3 length equals 15 residues. Per germline, CDR1 MGHRA and CDR2 YSYEKL. Trimming took off 1 base at V and 1 base at J, with 10 bases between the two ends. The CDR3 is CASSQVSDGNTEAFF. The CDR3, as DNA: TGCGCCAGCAGCCAAGTGTCCGATGGGAACACTGAAGCTTTCTTT.

The V and J genes are TRBV9 and TRBJ1-2, with a tentative D call TRBD1 (5 bases). V was pared by 0 bases and J by 5 bases, with 11 bases between. Germline values: CDR1 SGDLS, CDR2 YYNGEE. This CDR3 is 14 amino acids long. CDR3 sequence reads: CASSVGPGEYGYTF. The CDR3 DNA sequence: TGTGCCAGCAGCGTAGGTCCGGGGGAGTATGGCTACACCTTC.

This clone has a handful of counts. The rearrangement uses TRBV19 and TRBJ1-1; TRBD1 matches 7 bases. The J segment lost 8 bases and the V segment lost 4 bases, leaving 1 base of the junction unmatched. Germline V gene lookup returns CDR1 LNHDA and CDR2 SQIVND (reference sequence). This CDR3 has 11 residues. The CDR3 DNA is TGTGCCAGTAGTACAGGGGGGGAAGCTTTCTTT. Translating gives CASSTGGEAFF.

The gene calls are TRBV5-6 and TRBJ2-1, with 9 nucleotides matching TRBD2. CDR1 and CDR2 (germline): SGHDT, YYEEEE. V lost 1 base and J lost 1; bases outside the gene matches: 12. The CDR3 has 19 residues. DNA of the CDR3: TGTGCCAGCAGCTTGATCGTAGGTGGCGGGAGGGGTTCCTACAATGAGCAGTTCTTC. Residues: CASSLIVGGGRGSYNEQFF.